Given below is one T cell receptor (beta chain) in context. No cognate antigen has been identified for it. No base-level quality is on record; no much larger clone is a single base apart. The receptor library was made with the immunoSEQ multiplex PCR assay. For the multiplex PCR, a mixture combining 60 forward primers for TCR Vbeta segments and 13 reverse primers for TCR Jbeta segments was used. The CDR3 region of rearranged TCR beta genes was amplified from genomic DNA with a multiplex PCR assay. The Illumina HiSeq System was used to sequence the amplified TCR beta libraries as 87-base-pair reads. Regarding the original processing steps: A later analysis counted about 82 million unique TCR beta chains across the 666 repertoires, and some 12 million of these chains were shared by at least two donors. A nearest-neighbor algorithm error-corrected the raw reads and collapsed the reads into unique sequences, merging closely related sequences to remove PCR and sequencing errors. Alignment of CDR3 sequences to IMGT reference sequences was used to assign V, D and J gene segments. For a sequence to be retained, at least a six-nucleotide match to both a V gene segment and a J gene segment was required. A rearrangement counted as productive if the CDR3 had no stop codons and remained in frame with V and J, and every other rearrangement counted as non-productive. CDR3 was defined according to IMGT convention as the region running from the second conserved V-encoded cysteine to the conserved J-encoded phenylalanine. In an earlier analysis of 587 of the donors, sequences lacking an unambiguous match to a single V gene segment were excluded. In an earlier analysis of around 590 of the donors, a V segment was called functional when productive rearrangements were above 56.7%, and segregating when the standard deviation between donors exceeded 5%. A statistical classification framework was built to diagnose cytomegalovirus status from the catalog of TCR beta chain sequences. In a later analysis, V and J genes were assigned by comparing TCR nucleotide sequences against IMGT/GENE-DB human TR gene sequences. The TCRdist pipeline was used in a later analysis to assign CDR3 sequences and most-parsimonious VDJ recombination scenarios. In a later analysis, every TCR beta chain was defined by the combination of its CDR3 amino acid sequence and its V-gene family, and reads without a unique V-gene family were dropped. A later analysis removed 592 highly shared, low-generation-probability nucleotide sequences to deal with suspected cross-contamination and a sequencing artifact. A later analysis calculated a clonal expansion index for each public chain from normalized within-repertoire ranks of inferred template counts. A later analysis computed generation probabilities with a VDJ recombination model fitted to out-of-frame rearrangements, and checked the results against IGoR. A later analysis scored TCR-TCR, TCR-HLA and TCR-CMV co-occurrence with hypergeometric tests, applying a repertoire-size bias correction to TCR pairs. In a later analysis, false discovery rates were estimated by permuting HLA or CMV assignments 20 times. A later analysis grouped co-occurring TCRs with DBSCAN, adding TCRdist sequence similarity when clustering within HLA-allele-positive subsets. Repertoires with fewer than 30,000 or more than 120,000 public chains, plus five repertoires with anomalous nucleotide sharing, were excluded from co-occurrence clustering. This is the immuneACCESS table as TCRdb keeps it, with only in-frame sequences that have V and J called. A part of the clones is gone; compared with another copy, unresolved V genes explain less than half, and the rest is unexplained. Clone size and V and J calls were adopted from that table, with D and trimming inferred from the DNA. This sample is represented by 100,000 to 150,000 clones; approximately 85% of them were singletons. Jointly, the top ten make up over 1.5% of the sample.

The record originates from a study of cytomegalovirus exposure and HLA in healthy donors (dated by TCRdb to the late 2010s). Regarding the complete study: According to an earlier analysis of around 600 of the donors, 150 million to 200 million T cells yielded some 110 million unique TCR beta sequences and around 280 Gb of sequence data. Approximately 310 gigabases of sequencing data and tens of millions of unique TCR sequences were included in an early release covering about 600 HLA-typed donors. The genetic ancestry cluster associated with self-reported Caucasian donors included about 81% of the roughly 360 genotyped donors. The aim of the study was to test whether cataloging public T cell receptors could identify signatures of past pathogen exposure. The study profiled the T cell repertoires of hundreds of subjects by immunosequencing and related them to cytomegalovirus serostatus. Besides the first cohort of some 670 subjects, a separate validation cohort made up of over a hundred different subjects was used. The study combined high-throughput TCR immunosequencing, statistical association of individual TCRs with disease status, and machine learning to predict cytomegalovirus infection status. A later analysis re-examined previously published TCR beta repertoires from 610 or so donors and added high-resolution HLA genotyping to investigate patterns of TCR occurrence. Rather than drawing on any new phenotypic data, the later analysis identified candidate immune exposures from TCR beta sequences and the way those sequences occurred across donors. An earlier analysis of some 600 of the donors applied high-throughput TCR beta sequencing to assess whether each TCR beta V gene segment acted as functional or pseudogenic. Donor age, sex, ethnicity and CMV serostatus were collected together with the repertoire data. A later genetic analysis used genome-wide SNP genotypes for about 60% of the 666 donors, treating that subset as a discovery cohort. All discovery cohort repertoires had been generated using a single sequencing platform. HLA typing included class I and class II loci at four-digit resolution. Typing coverage differed by locus: A, B, C, DRB1 and DQB1 were typed in about 620-640 donors, DQA1 in approximately 520, DPA1 in some 570, and DPB1 in 472. Five DR-DQ haplotypes were handled as single units for association and clustering because linkage in the cohort was strong. Among 300 to 500 genotyped donors of the cohort, an average of around 250,000 unique TCR beta nucleotide sequences was sequenced per donor, of which about 18% were non-productive.

The cohort consisted of 600 to 700 healthy bone marrow donors. All cohort members were sampled while nominally healthy, although unrecorded immune exposures were likely present. The donor was CMV seronegative and belonged to the group of under 400 seronegative cohort members. A peripheral blood sample was provided by each donor, and peripheral blood mononuclear cells were used for TCR beta sequencing. The Qiagen DNeasy Blood Extraction Kit was used to extract genomic DNA from the blood cell samples. V is shortened by 1 base, J by 1 base, and the region joining them spans 7 bases. The CDR3 numbers 15 residues from cysteine through phenylalanine. The CDR3 DNA has 45 bases and is translated from base 1. The germline V gene (reference sequence) provides CDR1 SEHNR and CDR2 FQNEAQ. The study at large found these results: An association between a missense DCLRE1C variant and V-gene and J-gene trimming of TCR beta chains was found in a later genetic analysis and replicated in an independent cohort. The authors suggested that the approach could potentially be extended to other disease states and immunological phenotypes. Only TCR beta chains were sequenced in this cohort, and the absence of alpha or paired-chain data limited detectable features. The 87-base-pair reads could not distinguish some IMGT-functional V segments, including TRBV6-2 and TRBV6-3, so those segments were excluded. Because counts were too low, more than 15 rarely observed V segments, including chromosome 9 orphons, were excluded from the earlier analysis of several hundred of the donors. A further reported finding was that TCR beta sequences accurately predicted the HLA-A and HLA-B alleles for most subjects in the first cohort. Assigning TCR associations to individual alleles was difficult when HLA alleles, especially DR and DQ, strongly co-occurred. According to a later genetic analysis, donors in an Asian-associated ancestry cluster had fewer N-insertions in productive TCRs than the roughly 670-donor mean. Cytomegalovirus status was reported to be diagnosed by the classifier with high specificity and sensitivity in both the original and validation cohorts. A later analysis found that TCR association rates varied across HLA loci, with DRB1 alleles showing the most associated TCRs and HLA-C alleles the fewest. For the cohort, immune exposure information was limited to CMV serostatus. A cluster of highly shared sequence variants was judged likely to be a technical artifact of the sequencing pipeline. Correlated functional status among segregating V segments might reflect linkage disequilibrium, but an unknown experimental factor could not be ruled out. Sequencing depth was assumed to be roughly uniform across donors in the presence/absence analyses, though that assumption may not hold. A few of the identified cytomegalovirus-associated TCR beta chains were confirmed in vitro to be specific for cytomegalovirus antigens. At a false discovery rate of 0.05, a later analysis linked around 17,000 TCR beta sequences to specific HLA alleles. HLA typing was unavailable for some donors at each locus, so association tests used only the typed subset. The study gave a list of 150 to 200 TCR beta chains associated with cytomegalovirus. In an earlier analysis of roughly 500 of the donors, most TCR beta V segments appeared in productive rearrangements about 87% or about 30% of the time, broadly matching IMGT annotations. Most TCR sequences were observed very rarely across donors, whereas some public TCRs were present in many individuals. According to a later analysis, most CMV-associated TCR beta chains appeared to be HLA-restricted, and the HLA associations seemed to be driven largely by CMV exposure. In a later analysis, HLA-associated TCR beta chains were found to be more clonally expanded and to have lower generation probabilities than equally common non-associated chains. A later analysis reported that several top co-occurrence clusters appeared linked to parvovirus B19, influenza, CMV and Epstein-Barr virus.

The chain uses TRBV7-9 and TRBJ2-2; TRBD1 is a weak D gene call, 6 bases matching. The clonotype was recovered from a boy between 10 and 17 years old in good health and CMV-seronegative. Sequenced material: PBMCs. For the CDR3, the sequence is CASSLGRGNTGELFF. The bases are TGTGCCAGCAGCTTAGGCAGGGGGAACACCGGGGAGCTGTTTTTT.